The TCR beta chain under discussion was sequenced for a study of blood T cell repertoires in COVID-19. On the study more broadly: Whether acute or convalescent, the COVID-19 samples came from the United States, Italy and Spain.

In the original analysis: How many nucleated cells were present was estimated from reference gene primer amplification. Method: immunoSEQ multiplex PCR; TCRdb's copy keeps in-frame clones and lacks some. V, J and clone size were drawn from that table, and D and trimming were deduced from the DNA. The sample consists of about 490,000 clones, approximately 83% of them appearing once. V was cut by 2 bases and J by 5 bases, with 7 bases left in between. The CDR3 runs to 13 residues. The V gene's germline CDR1 is SGHKS and CDR2 YYEKEE (reference sequence). The rearrangement links TRBV5-5 to TRBJ2-2; unclear D gene. The clonotype comes from a human donor in a cohort sampled during active COVID-19. The sample was peripheral blood. The CDR3 DNA is TGTGCCAGCAGCTTTGTTCTGACCGGGGAGCTGTTTTTT. Its protein product is CASSFVLTGELFF.